This T cell receptor beta chain stems from a study of Graves' ophthalmopathy and Graves' hyperthyroidism. The study's findings and limits: Forecasting of ophthalmopathy progression by the model achieved 70.59% sensitivity and roughly 72% specificity.

RNA transcripts were the template, and TCR beta CDR3 regions were amplified from them. HTBI-primed first-round RT-PCR preceded second-round multiplex PCR. TCRdb independently ran MiXCR on the multiplex PCR reads; one entry per CDR3 protein. Among hundreds of thousands of distinct CDR3 sequences listed, roughly an eighth were seen once. This clonotype was found many times. As yet, its antigen is unknown. CDR1 and CDR2 from the germline V gene are LNHNV and YYDKDF (reference sequence). The CDR3 covers 17 residues. Trimming at V came to 0 bases and at J to 3 bases, leaving 6 bases not matched to a gene. The sequence came from a young woman with Graves' ophthalmopathy. The sequencing input was blood. V usage is TRBV15 and J usage is TRBJ2-2; TRBD1 matches at 8 bases. Here the CDR3 DNA reads TGTGCCACCAGCAGAGATAAGTTACAGGGGGACACCGGGGAGCTGTTTTTT. This codes for CATSRDKLQGDTGELFF.